The 5 T cell receptor beta chains listed next were all sequenced from one sample in a study of blood T cell repertoires in COVID-19. The data were produced by immunoSEQ multiplex PCR, yet TCRdb's version contains in-frame clones alone and is incomplete. The sample lists about 42,000 clones, about 92% occurring once. Input material: peripheral blood. The receptors come from a man in his 70s with active COVID-19.

In its sample, this clone was seen once. This rearrangement joins TRBV28 to TRBJ1-2; D is uncertain. The CDR3 is 13 residues long. Germline CDR1 and CDR2: MDHEN and SYDVKM. Trimming removed 2 bases from V and 4 bases from J, with 8 bases in between. CDR3 protein: CASSLSGGYGYTF. CDR3 nucleotide sequence: TGTGCCAGCAGTTTAAGTGGAGGCTATGGCTACACCTTC.

A remark on this clone: The DNA is left out, because the CDR3 cannot be placed on it with certainty; the CDR3 is given as TCRdb lists it. The chain joins TRBV21-1 to TRBJ1-2; TRBD1 was called by the table and not checked on the DNA. TRBV21-1 is termed a pseudogene. A total of 16 residues make up the CDR3, ends included. The CDR3 region is CASSKFGTGSANGYTF.

DNA for the CDR3: TGTGCCAGCAGCTTAGCGGGAGGTGACTACAATGAGCAGTTCTTC. Amino acid sequence: CASSLAGGDYNEQFF. The rearrangement uses TRBV7-2 and TRBJ2-1; D is possibly TRBD2 (6 bases). Germline CDR1 is SGHTA and CDR2 is FQGNSA. The CDR3 spans 15 residues. Trimming pared 0 bases from V and 3 bases from J, leaving 9 bases between. The full variable domain, rest sourced from reference TRBV7-2 and TRBJ2-1, is GAGVSQSPSNKVTEKGKDVELRCDPISGHTALYWYRQSLGQGLEFLIYFQGNSAPDKSGLPSDRFSAERTGGSVSTLTIQRTQQEDSAVYLCASSLAGGDYNEQFFGPGTRLTVL.

This clone occurred a few times. The gene calls are TRBV13 and TRBJ1-1, with D tentatively TRBD1 (5 bases). V gave up 5 bases and J gave up 5 bases, with 12 bases separating them. The CDR3 has 13 residues. Germline-derived CDR1 and CDR2 are PRHDT and FYEKMQ (reference sequence). The CDR3 region has the DNA TGTGCCAGCAGCGCGGGACGGGAGACTGAAGCTTTCTTT. As protein: CASSAGRETEAFF.

This chain connects TRBV12-3 or TRBV12-4 to TRBJ2-7; TRBD1 aligns across 8 bases. The V segment lost 3 bases and the J segment 12 bases; nucleotides outside the gene matches: 10. This CDR3 is 13 amino acids long. The chain's CDR3 is CASSFRGRGYLYF. The DNA of the CDR3 is TGTGCCAGCAGTTTCAGGGGGCGCGGGTATCTGTACTTC.